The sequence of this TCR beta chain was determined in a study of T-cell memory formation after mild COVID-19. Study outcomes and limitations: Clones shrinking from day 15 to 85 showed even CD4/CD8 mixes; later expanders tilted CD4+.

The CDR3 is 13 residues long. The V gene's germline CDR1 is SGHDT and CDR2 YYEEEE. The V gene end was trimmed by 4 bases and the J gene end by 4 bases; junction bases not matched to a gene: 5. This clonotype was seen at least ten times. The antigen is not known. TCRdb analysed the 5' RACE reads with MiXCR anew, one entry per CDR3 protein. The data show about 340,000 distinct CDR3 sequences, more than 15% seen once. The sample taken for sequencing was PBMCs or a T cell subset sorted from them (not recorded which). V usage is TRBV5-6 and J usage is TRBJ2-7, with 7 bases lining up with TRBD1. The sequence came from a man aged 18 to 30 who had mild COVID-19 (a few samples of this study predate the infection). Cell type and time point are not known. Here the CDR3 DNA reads TGTGCCAGCAGCCTCAGGGGGAGATACGAGCAGTACTTC. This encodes CASSLRGRYEQYF.